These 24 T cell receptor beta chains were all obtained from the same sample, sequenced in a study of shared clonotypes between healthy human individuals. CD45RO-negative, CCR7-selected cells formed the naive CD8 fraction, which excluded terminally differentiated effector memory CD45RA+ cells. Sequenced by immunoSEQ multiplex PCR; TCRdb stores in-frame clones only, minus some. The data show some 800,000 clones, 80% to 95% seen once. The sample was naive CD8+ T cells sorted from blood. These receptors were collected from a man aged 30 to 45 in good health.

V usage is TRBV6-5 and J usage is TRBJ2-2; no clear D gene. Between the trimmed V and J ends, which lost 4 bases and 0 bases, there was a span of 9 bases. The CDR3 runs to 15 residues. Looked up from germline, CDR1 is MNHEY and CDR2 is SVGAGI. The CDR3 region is CASSWRNANTGELFF. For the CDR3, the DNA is TGTGCCAGCAGTTGGCGGAATGCGAACACCGGGGAGCTGTTTTTT.

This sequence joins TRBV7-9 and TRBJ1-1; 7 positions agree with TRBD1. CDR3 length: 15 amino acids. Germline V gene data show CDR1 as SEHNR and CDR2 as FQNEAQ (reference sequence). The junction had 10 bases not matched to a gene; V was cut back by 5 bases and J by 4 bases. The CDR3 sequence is CASSPLAGGSTEAFF. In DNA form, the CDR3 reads TGTGCCAGCAGCCCCCTGGCAGGGGGGAGCACTGAAGCTTTCTTT.

CDR3 sequence (DNA): TGCAGCGTTTTGGGACTAGGAAACAATGAGCAGTTCTTC. As protein: CSVLGLGNNEQFF. V gene TRBV29-1 combines with J gene TRBJ2-1; 8 nucleotides line up with TRBD2. CDR3 length: 13 amino acids. The V segment lost 5 bases and the J segment 5 bases; nucleotides outside the gene matches: 5. CDR1 SQVTM and CDR2 ANQGSEA come from the germline V gene.

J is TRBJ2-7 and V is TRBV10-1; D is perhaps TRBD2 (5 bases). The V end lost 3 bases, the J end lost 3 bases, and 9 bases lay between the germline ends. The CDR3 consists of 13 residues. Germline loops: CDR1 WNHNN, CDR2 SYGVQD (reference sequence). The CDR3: CASSEGLSYEQYF. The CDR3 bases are TGCGCCAGCAGTGAAGGACTCAGCTACGAGCAGTACTTC.

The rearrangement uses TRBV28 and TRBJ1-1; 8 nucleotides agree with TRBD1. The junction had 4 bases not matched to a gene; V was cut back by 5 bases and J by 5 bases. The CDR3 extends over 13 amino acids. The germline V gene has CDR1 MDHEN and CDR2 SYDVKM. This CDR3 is CASSPTGGTEAFF. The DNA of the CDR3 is TGTGCCAGCAGTCCAACAGGGGGGACTGAAGCTTTCTTT.

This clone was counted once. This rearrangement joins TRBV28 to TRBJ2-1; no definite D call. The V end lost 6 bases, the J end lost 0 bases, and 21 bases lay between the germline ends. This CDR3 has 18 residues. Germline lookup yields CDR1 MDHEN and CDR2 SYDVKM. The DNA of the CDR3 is TGTGCCAGCAGCAGCCCACTCCTGAGGCAAAGCTCCTACAATGAGCAGTTCTTC. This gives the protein CASSSPLLRQSSYNEQFF.

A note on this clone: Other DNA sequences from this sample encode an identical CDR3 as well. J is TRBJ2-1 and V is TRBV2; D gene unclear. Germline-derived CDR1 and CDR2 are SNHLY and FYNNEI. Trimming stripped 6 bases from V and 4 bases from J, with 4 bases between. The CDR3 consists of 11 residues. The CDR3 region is CASSRYNEQFF. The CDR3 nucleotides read TGTGCCAGCAGCAGATACAATGAGCAGTTCTTC.

CDR3 DNA: TGTGCCAGCTCGACCGGGACTAGCGGGAGTGATGAGCAGTTCTTC. Protein product: CASSTGTSGSDEQFF. The chain links TRBV6-4 to TRBJ2-1; 14 bases are a match to TRBD2. This CDR3 spans 15 amino acids. With 8 bases clipped from V and 8 bases from J, the junction kept 8 bases outside the gene matches. Germline CDR1 reads MRHNA; CDR2 reads SNTAGT.

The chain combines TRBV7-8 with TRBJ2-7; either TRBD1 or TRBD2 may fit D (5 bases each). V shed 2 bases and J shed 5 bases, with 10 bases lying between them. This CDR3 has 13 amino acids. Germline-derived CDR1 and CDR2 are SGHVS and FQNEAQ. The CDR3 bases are TGTGCCAGCAGCTTAAGAGGGGCCCACGAGCAGTACTTC. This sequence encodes CASSLRGAHEQYF. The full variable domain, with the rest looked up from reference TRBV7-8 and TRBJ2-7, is GAGVSQSPRYKVAKRGQDVALRCDPISGHVSLFWYQQALGQGPEFLTYFQNEAQLDKSGLPSDRFFAERPEGSVSTLKIQRTQQEDSAVYLCASSLRGAHEQYFGPGTRLTVT.

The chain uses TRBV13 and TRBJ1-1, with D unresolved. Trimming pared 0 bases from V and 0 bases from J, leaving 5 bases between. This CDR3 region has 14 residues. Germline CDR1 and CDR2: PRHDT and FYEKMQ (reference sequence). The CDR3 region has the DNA TGTGCCAGCAGCTTAGGCCAGATGAACACTGAAGCTTTCTTT. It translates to CASSLGQMNTEAFF.

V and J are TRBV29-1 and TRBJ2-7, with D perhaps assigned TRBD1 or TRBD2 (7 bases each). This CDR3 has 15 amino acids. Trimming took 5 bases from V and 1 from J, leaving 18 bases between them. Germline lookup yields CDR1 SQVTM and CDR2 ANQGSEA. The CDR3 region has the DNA TGCAGCGTTCAGGGGGGGTACAGGGCTTCCTACGAGCAGTACTTC. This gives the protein CSVQGGYRASYEQYF.

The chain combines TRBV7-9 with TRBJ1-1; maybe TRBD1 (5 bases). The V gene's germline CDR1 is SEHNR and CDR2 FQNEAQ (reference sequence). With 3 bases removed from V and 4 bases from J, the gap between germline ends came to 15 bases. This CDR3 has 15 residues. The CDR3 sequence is CASSFPGPRSTEAFF. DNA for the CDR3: TGTGCCAGCAGCTTTCCGGGACCAAGAAGCACTGAAGCTTTCTTT. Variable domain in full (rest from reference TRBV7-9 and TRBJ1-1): DTGVSQNPRHKITKRGQNVTFRCDPISEHNRLYWYRQTLGQGPEFLTYFQNEAQLEKSRLLSDRFSAERPKGSFSTLEIQRTEQGDSAMYLCASSFPGPRSTEAFFGQGTRLTVV.

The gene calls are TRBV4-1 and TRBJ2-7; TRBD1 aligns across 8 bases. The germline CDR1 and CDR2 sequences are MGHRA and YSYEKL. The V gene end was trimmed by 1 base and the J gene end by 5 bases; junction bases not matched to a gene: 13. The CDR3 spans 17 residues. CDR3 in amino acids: CASSQVKFQGAFDEQYF. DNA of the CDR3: TGCGCCAGCAGCCAAGTTAAATTCCAGGGGGCGTTCGACGAGCAGTACTTC.

The CDR3 sequence is CASSLPQGARGEQYF. CDR3 coding DNA: TGTGCCAGCAGCTTACCGCAGGGGGCTCGGGGGGAGCAGTACTTC. The chain recombines TRBV7-9 with TRBJ2-7; 8 nucleotides align to TRBD1. From germline, CDR1 is SEHNR and CDR2 FQNEAQ (reference sequence). The CDR3 covers 15 residues. V dropped 2 bases and J dropped 7; count of bases not matched to a gene: 10.

The CDR3 DNA reads as TGTGCTAGTGGCCACGGGACTGCGTTCGAGCAGTACTTC. It encodes CASGHGTAFEQYF. The J gene is TRBJ2-7, the V gene TRBV12-5, with a possible D match to TRBD2 (6 bases). The V gene's germline CDR1 is LGHNT and CDR2 FRNRAP. V lost 6 bases and J lost 6, with 15 bases in between. The CDR3 runs 13 residues.

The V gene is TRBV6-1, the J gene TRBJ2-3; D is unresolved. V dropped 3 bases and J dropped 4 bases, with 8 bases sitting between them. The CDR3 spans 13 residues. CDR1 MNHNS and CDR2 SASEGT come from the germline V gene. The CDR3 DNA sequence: TGTGCCAGCAGTGAGTGGGTGGCAGATACGCAGTATTTT. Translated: CASSEWVADTQYF.

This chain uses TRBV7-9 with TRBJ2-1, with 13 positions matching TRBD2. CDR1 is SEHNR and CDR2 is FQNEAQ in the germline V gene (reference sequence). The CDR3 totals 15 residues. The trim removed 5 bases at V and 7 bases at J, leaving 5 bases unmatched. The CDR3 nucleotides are TGTGCCAGCAGCCCCGGACTAGCGGGGGCGAATGAGCAGTTCTTC. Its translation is CASSPGLAGANEQFF.

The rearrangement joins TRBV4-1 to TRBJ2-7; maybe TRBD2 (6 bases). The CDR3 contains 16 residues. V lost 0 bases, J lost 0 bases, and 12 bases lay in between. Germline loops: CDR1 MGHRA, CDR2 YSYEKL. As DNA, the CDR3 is TGCGCCAGCAGCCAAGAGGGACTGCGGAGCTCCTACGAGCAGTACTTC. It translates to CASSQEGLRSSYEQYF.

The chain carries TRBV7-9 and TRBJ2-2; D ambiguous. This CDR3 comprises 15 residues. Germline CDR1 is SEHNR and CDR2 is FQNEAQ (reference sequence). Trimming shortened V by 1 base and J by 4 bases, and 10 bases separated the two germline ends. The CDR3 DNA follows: TGTGCCAGCAGCTTAGATGGACCGTTCACCGGGGAGCTGTTTTTT. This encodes CASSLDGPFTGELFF.

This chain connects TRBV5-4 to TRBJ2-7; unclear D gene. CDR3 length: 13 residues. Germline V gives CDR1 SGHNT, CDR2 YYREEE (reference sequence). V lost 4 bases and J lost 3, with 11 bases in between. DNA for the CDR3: TGTGCCAGCAGCCTTTCCAACCACTACGAGCAGTACTTC. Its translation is CASSLSNHYEQYF. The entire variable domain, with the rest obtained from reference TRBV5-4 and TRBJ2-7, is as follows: ETGVTQSPTHLIKTRGQQVTLRCSSQSGHNTVSWYQQALGQGPQFIFQYYREEENGRGNFPPRFSGLQFPNYSSELNVNALELDDSALYLCASSLSNHYEQYFGPGTRLTVT.

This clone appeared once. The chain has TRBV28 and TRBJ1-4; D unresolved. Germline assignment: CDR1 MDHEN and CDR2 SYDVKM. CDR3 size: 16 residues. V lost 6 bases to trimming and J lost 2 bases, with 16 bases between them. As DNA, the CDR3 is TGTGCCAGCAGCCGACTGGGAAGTTCCACTAATGAAAAACTGTTTTTT. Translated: CASSRLGSSTNEKLFF.

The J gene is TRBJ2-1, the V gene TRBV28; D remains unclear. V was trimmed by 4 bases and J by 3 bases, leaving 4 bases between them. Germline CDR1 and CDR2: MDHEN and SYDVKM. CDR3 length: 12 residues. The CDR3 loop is CASSSFYNEQFF. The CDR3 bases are TGTGCCAGCAGTTCTTTCTACAATGAGCAGTTCTTC.

This CDR3 reads CASSVARASYEQYF. CDR3 sequence (DNA): TGTGCCAGCAGCGTAGCTAGGGCTTCCTACGAGCAGTACTTC. V usage is TRBV9 and J usage is TRBJ2-7; D uncertain. CDR1 and CDR2 (germline): SGDLS, YYNGEE. This CDR3 has 14 amino acids. The V and J ends lost 0 bases and 1 base respectively, with 8 bases between them.

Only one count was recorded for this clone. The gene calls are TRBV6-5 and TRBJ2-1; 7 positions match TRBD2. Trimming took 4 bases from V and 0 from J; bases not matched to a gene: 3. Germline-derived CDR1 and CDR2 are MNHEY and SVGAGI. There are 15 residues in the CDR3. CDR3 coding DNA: TGTGCCAGCAGTTCTAGCGGTGGCTCCTACAATGAGCAGTTCTTC. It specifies CASSSSGGSYNEQFF.